This T cell receptor (beta chain) came from a study of tumor-infiltrating lymphocytes in primary liver carcinoma. Study at large: Staging of the tumors gave T1-T3 N0M0, with widths of roughly 4 to 10 cm. Study results and caveats: The difference in top-250-clone fraction between tumors and blood was significant, favoring tumors (p = 0.039).

This clonotype has ten or more counts. Its cognate antigen is unknown. Germline V gives CDR1 MNHNY, CDR2 SVGAGI (reference sequence). There are 14 residues in the CDR3. Trimming pared 3 bases from V and 4 bases from J, leaving 11 bases between. Total RNA amounting to around 530 ng was the source from which TCR beta cDNA was made with a constant-region primer. A slightly modified ARM-PCR protocol with three nested multiplex PCR rounds produced these TCR beta libraries. Forward primers for TRBV1-TRBV30 and a C-beta reverse primer served the first two PCR rounds, at approximately 10 cycles each. One entry per CDR3 protein results from TCRdb running MiXCR on the multiplex PCR reads. The sample consists of about 100,000 distinct CDR3 sequences, around 66% of them appearing once. Taking about 18-32 mg of unsorted bulk tissue, the authors co-extracted RNA and DNA. Patients had primary liver carcinoma treated by surgical resection.

The gene calls are TRBV6-6 and TRBJ2-3; D ambiguous. The clonotype comes from a woman in her sixties with primary liver carcinoma and hepatitis B virus infection. Input material: liver tumor tissue from sampling region 2. Subset specified: tumor region T2, inferior pole. The CDR3 nucleotides read TGTGCCAGCAGTTATGGGCAGGAACCAGATACGCAGTATTTT. This encodes CASSYGQEPDTQYF.